This T cell receptor (beta chain) was recorded in a study of blood T cell repertoires in COVID-19. Study-wide background: Nucleic acid was either cDNA or gDNA, and it came from T cells, B-cell-depleted T cells, or PBMCs.

Seattle participants joined during active infection and were tracked over time. The authors' processing: Cell counts per sample came from amplifying reference gene primers. Produced via immunoSEQ multiplex PCR; TCRdb's table is partial and in-frame only. From that table come the V and J calls and clone size; the DNA was used to work out D and trimming. The repertoire holds hundreds of thousands of clones, with under 90% as singletons. The sequenced sample consisted of peripheral blood. The source of this sequence is a man aged 50-60 years with COVID-19, enrolled during active disease.

CDR3 residues: CASSVVSGSRNEQFF. CDR3 in DNA: TGTGCCAGCAGCGTAGTAAGCGGGAGTAGGAATGAGCAGTTCTTC. The chain recombines TRBV9 with TRBJ2-1; 8 nucleotides agree with TRBD2. The CDR3 sequence is 15 residues long. Unmatched junction bases numbered 6, after V lost 0 bases and J lost 7 bases. CDR1 SGDLS and CDR2 YYNGEE come from the germline V gene.